This TCR beta chain was profiled in a study of long-term antiretroviral therapy in people with HIV. Study-level points and caveats: Nothing was known about ART adherence, viral resistance or changes in therapy. Clones that had undergone expansion before ART prevailed in the repertoire throughout all time points. Blood, drawn from about 2004 to 2018, may reflect older ART regimens.

There are 14 residues in the CDR3. Note on this clone: Antigen specificity is unknown.

The immunoSEQ assay was v3.0, run at survey level. Each sample had sequencing targeting about 40,000-50,000 T-cell genomes. Here immunoSEQ multiplex PCR was the method, and the copy in TCRdb shows in-frame clones only, minus some. Of about 34,000 clones in the sample, approximately 85% were seen once. The specimen was unsorted PBMCs, collected just over 2.7 years before starting antiretroviral therapy. The clonotype was recovered from a woman between 25 and 40 years old with HIV. The chain couples TRBV21-1 to TRBJ2-4; the table's D call of TRBD2 was not tested on the DNA. TRBV21-1 represents a pseudogene. The CDR3 protein is CASSPPGAKNIQYF. CDR3 bases: TGTGCCAGCAGCCCTCCGGGGGCCAAAAACATTCAGTACTTC.